This T cell receptor beta chain originates from a study of shared clonotypes between healthy human individuals. Study summary: Three CD4 naive, three CD4 memory, two CD8 naive and one CD8 memory plate were used per donor.

This clone was observed a single time. Antigen specificity is unknown. The donor population consisted of healthy HIV-negative adults with no recent acute infections or vaccinations. Study results and caveats: Even with large depth, rarefaction showed that sorted-subset sequencing was incomplete.

The CDR3 is made up of 17 amino acids. Germline CDR1 reads MGHDK; CDR2 reads SYGVNS. After removal of 10 bases from V and 6 bases from J, the junction contained 18 bases not matched to a gene. Several immunoSEQ 96-well plates shared each subset's DNA, each plate a replicate. Only in-frame clones appear in the TCRdb table, and some are missing; sequencing was by immunoSEQ multiplex PCR. The sample yields roughly 2.2 million clones, more than 85% seen once. Sequencing input: naive CD4+ T cells from PBMCs. Noted subset: CD45RA+ positively selected. The chain uses TRBV25-1 and TRBJ1-4; TRBD1 aligns across 9 bases. The receptor was derived from a man in his late teens or twenties in good health. Some clones in this sample may be carry-over from other donors' samples. CDR3 in DNA: TGTGCCACCGCTAGCAGGACAGGGGTGAGGGGTTATGAAAAACTGTTTTTT. Residues: CATASRTGVRGYEKLFF. Complete variable domain (other parts from reference TRBV25-1 and TRBJ1-4): EADIYQTPRYLVIGTGKKITLECSQTMGHDKMYWYQQDPGMELHLIHYSYGVNSTEKGDLSSESTVSRIRTEHFPLTLESARPSHTSQYLCATASRTGVRGYEKLFFGSGTQLSVL.